This entry lists 21 T cell receptor beta chains sequenced from one sample in a study of shared clonotypes between healthy human individuals. Method: immunoSEQ multiplex PCR; TCRdb's copy keeps in-frame clones and lacks some. The sample has 1,100,000 or so clones; 78% are singletons. The sample was memory CD4+ T cells from PBMCs. The subset was: CD45RA-negative fraction. The origin of the receptors is a man aged 18 to 35 in good health. Some clones in this sample may be carry-over from other donors' samples.

V usage is TRBV11-3 and J usage is TRBJ2-7; D gene ambiguous. Deletions cut 4 bases from V and 4 bases from J, with 11 bases between. Germline V gene sequence: CDR1 SGHNT, CDR2 YENEEA. The CDR3 is made up of 13 amino acids. CDR3 amino acids: CASSSQMGYEQYF. The CDR3 bases are TGTGCCAGCAGCTCTCAGATGGGGTACGAGCAGTACTTC.

The chain carries TRBV5-1 and TRBJ2-1; 9 bases agree with TRBD2. Germline V gives CDR1 SGHRS, CDR2 YFSETQ. The CDR3 totals 12 residues. With V trimmed by 3 bases and J by 10 bases, 2 bases remained unmatched. The CDR3 nucleotides are TGCGCCAGCAGCTCGCTAGCGGGAGAGCAGTTCTTC. Residues: CASSSLAGEQFF. Based on the CDR3 plus reference TRBV5-1 and TRBJ2-1, the full variable domain is KAGVTQTPRYLIKTRGQQVTLSCSPISGHRSVSWYQQTPGQGLQFLFEYFSETQRNKGNFPGRFSGRQFSNSRSEMNVSTLELGDSALYLCASSSLAGEQFFGPGTRLTVL.

There are a few counts of this clone. The rearrangement uses TRBV10-3 and TRBJ2-1, with unresolved D. This CDR3 region has 12 residues. Germline V gene lookup returns CDR1 ENHRY and CDR2 SYGVKD. Trimming cost V 6 bases and J 5 bases, with 8 bases left between them. The CDR3 sequence: CAISPTNNEQFF. The CDR3 DNA reads TGTGCCATCAGCCCGACAAACAATGAGCAGTTCTTC.

The V call is TRBV6-1, the J call TRBJ1-3; no clear D gene. Germline V gene lookup returns CDR1 MNHNS and CDR2 SASEGT. The CDR3 has 16 residues. V was shortened by 0 bases and J by 0 bases, with 9 bases between the two germline ends. CDR3 bases: TGTGCCAGCAGTGAAGCTTACTTTGACTCTGGAAACACCATATATTTT. This translates into CASSEAYFDSGNTIYF.

CDR3: CASTPSLTLNEQFF. The CDR3, as DNA: TGCGCCAGCACCCCTTCCCTCACCCTCAATGAGCAGTTCTTC. The chain links TRBV5-1 to TRBJ2-1, with D uncertain. CDR1 and CDR2 (germline): SGHRS, YFSETQ. This CDR3 contains 14 residues. Between the trimmed V and J ends, which lost 6 bases and 6 bases, there was a span of 16 bases. Filled out from reference TRBV5-1 and TRBJ2-1, the complete variable domain reads KAGVTQTPRYLIKTRGQQVTLSCSPISGHRSVSWYQQTPGQGLQFLFEYFSETQRNKGNFPGRFSGRQFSNSRSEMNVSTLELGDSALYLCASTPSLTLNEQFFGPGTRLTVL.

The chain links TRBV4-1 to TRBJ2-5; 11 bases are shared with TRBD2. V was pared by 5 bases and J by 5 bases, with 7 bases of the junction left unmatched. Germline CDR1 and CDR2: MGHRA and YSYEKL. CDR3 length: 15 residues. CDR3 bases: TGCGCCAGCAGCTCAATAGCGGGAGGGGGGGAGACCCAGTACTTC. Translated: CASSSIAGGGETQYF.

The V call is TRBV5-1, the J call TRBJ1-1; D possibly corresponds to TRBD1 (6 bases). The germline V gene has CDR1 SGHRS and CDR2 YFSETQ. The CDR3 is 18 amino acids. Trimming pared 4 bases from V and 0 bases from J, leaving 22 bases between. The CDR3 DNA reads TGCGCCAGCAGCAAACGCAGGGACATTCAAGTACTGAACACTGAAGCTTTCTTT. It specifies CASSKRRDIQVLNTEAFF.

The chain carries TRBV14 and TRBJ2-3; weak D call: TRBD1 (7 bases). Trimming took 0 bases from V and 3 from J, leaving 13 bases between them. Per the germline V gene, CDR1 is SGHDN and CDR2 is FVKESK. The CDR3 loop spans 16 amino acids. In DNA form, the CDR3 reads TGTGCCAGCAGCCAAGATGGCGGGACAGCGACAGATACGCAGTATTTT. Residues: CASSQDGGTATDTQYF.

The genes are TRBV19 and TRBJ2-5; 7 bases line up with TRBD2. The CDR3 has 14 residues. V dropped 8 bases and J dropped 6; count of bases not matched to a gene: 12. Germline CDR1 reads LNHDA; CDR2 reads SQIVND (reference sequence). The CDR3 region has the DNA TGTGCCAGTTCCCTCTTGGGCGGGAGAAAGACCCAGTACTTC. It codes for CASSLLGGRKTQYF.

This chain uses TRBV5-1 with TRBJ2-7; weak D call: TRBD1 (5 bases). From germline, CDR1 is SGHRS and CDR2 YFSETQ. V shed 0 bases and J shed 2 bases, with 12 bases lying between them. This CDR3 contains 15 residues. CDR3 in DNA: TGCGCCAGCAGCTTGGTGGGTAGGGGCACCTACGAGCAGTACTTC. Encoded protein: CASSLVGRGTYEQYF.

The chain carries TRBV29-1 and TRBJ2-5; D is unclear. Germline-derived CDR1 and CDR2 are SQVTM and ANQGSEA. There are 16 residues in the CDR3. V was clipped by 1 base and J by 0 bases, with 15 bases between them. CDR3 sequence reads: CSVEGGWAVYQETQYF. The CDR3 region has the DNA TGCAGCGTTGAAGGGGGTTGGGCGGTGTACCAAGAGACCCAGTACTTC.

The chain couples TRBV20-1 to TRBJ2-7; no reliable D call. CDR1 is DFQATT, CDR2 SNEGSKA, per germline (reference sequence). V lost 6 bases and J 6 bases, leaving 12 bases between the germline ends. The CDR3 loop spans 11 amino acids. The CDR3 coding sequence is TGCAGTGCCCACGGTGCGGTCGAGCAGTACTTC. Translating gives CSAHGAVEQYF.

The chain combines TRBV5-1 with TRBJ2-1, with TRBD2 as a possible D gene (6 bases). V was trimmed by 1 base and J by 3 bases, leaving 17 bases between them. CDR3 length: 17 amino acids. Germline V lookup: CDR1 SGHRS, CDR2 YFSETQ. CDR3 sequence reads: CASSLMLLSSVYNEQFF. CDR3 in DNA: TGCGCCAGCAGCTTGATGCTGTTGTCTAGCGTCTACAATGAGCAGTTCTTC.

The chain couples TRBV19 to TRBJ1-2; D may be TRBD1 (5 bases). There are 13 residues in the CDR3. CDR1 LNHDA and CDR2 SQIVND come from the germline V gene (reference sequence). The V end was cut by 6 bases, the J end by 3 bases, with 11 bases between. CDR3 DNA: TGTGCCAGTAGGACAGAAATGTACTATGGCTACACCTTC. Its translation: CASRTEMYYGYTF.

This chain uses TRBV5-1 with TRBJ1-1; a possible D gene is TRBD1 (5 bases). CDR1 is SGHRS, CDR2 YFSETQ, per germline. V dropped 4 bases and J dropped 1 base, with 11 bases sitting between them. The CDR3 loop spans 14 amino acids. This chain's CDR3 is CASSQGRGNTEAFF. The CDR3 DNA is TGCGCCAGCAGCCAGGGACGGGGGAACACTGAAGCTTTCTTT.

The J gene is TRBJ2-1, the V gene TRBV9; the D gene is possibly TRBD2 (6 bases). V shed 3 bases and J shed 3 bases, with 13 bases lying between them. The CDR3 is 15 residues long. From germline, CDR1 is SGDLS and CDR2 YYNGEE. Here the CDR3 reads CASSAEGLDYNEQFF. The CDR3 DNA sequence: TGTGCCAGCAGCGCCGAGGGACTGGACTACAATGAGCAGTTCTTC.

On this clone: Other DNA sequences from this sample encode an identical CDR3 as well. The chain employs TRBV5-1 and TRBJ2-7, with TRBD2 matching 13 bases. The CDR3 sequence is 15 residues long. Germline loops: CDR1 SGHRS, CDR2 YFSETQ. The ends lost 2 bases at V and 2 bases at J; junction bases unmatched: 1. The CDR3 sequence: CASSLGTSGTYEQYF. Here the CDR3 DNA reads TGCGCCAGCAGCTTAGGGACTAGCGGGACCTACGAGCAGTACTTC.

In its sample, this clone was seen once. V is TRBV5-1 and J is TRBJ2-5; D gene ambiguous. Trimming shortened V by 0 bases and J by 4 bases, and 10 bases separated the two germline ends. CDR3 size: 14 residues. CDR1 and CDR2 from the germline V gene are SGHRS and YFSETQ. CDR3 protein: CASSLGFTVETQYF. In nucleotides, the CDR3 is TGCGCCAGCAGCTTGGGATTCACGGTAGAGACCCAGTACTTC.

The chain links TRBV7-3 to TRBJ1-2, with D perhaps TRBD1 (6 bases). The germline gives CDR1 SGHTA, CDR2 FQGTGA. The CDR3 has 13 residues. V was trimmed by 5 bases and J by 8 bases, leaving 15 bases between them. The CDR3 here is CASSLSVGGGYTF. The CDR3 DNA reads TGTGCCAGCAGCCTCAGTGTTGGGGGCGGCTACACCTTC.

V and J are TRBV4-1 and TRBJ1-2; D remains ambiguous. Germline V gene data show CDR1 as MGHRA and CDR2 as YSYEKL. CDR3 length: 15 amino acids. The V end lost 1 base, the J end lost 4 bases, and 13 bases lay between the germline ends. This CDR3 is CASSQVLDRLYGYTF. The CDR3 DNA follows: TGCGCCAGCAGCCAAGTTCTTGACCGCCTCTATGGCTACACCTTC.

The chain joins TRBV5-1 to TRBJ2-5, with 11 bases that match TRBD2. V was pared by 0 bases and J by 5 bases, with 3 bases of the junction left unmatched. The germline CDR1 and CDR2 sequences are SGHRS and YFSETQ. This CDR3 spans 15 amino acids. CDR3 nucleotide sequence: TGCGCCAGCAGCTTGGCTAGCGGGAGGTGGGAGACCCAGTACTTC. Its translation is CASSLASGRWETQYF.